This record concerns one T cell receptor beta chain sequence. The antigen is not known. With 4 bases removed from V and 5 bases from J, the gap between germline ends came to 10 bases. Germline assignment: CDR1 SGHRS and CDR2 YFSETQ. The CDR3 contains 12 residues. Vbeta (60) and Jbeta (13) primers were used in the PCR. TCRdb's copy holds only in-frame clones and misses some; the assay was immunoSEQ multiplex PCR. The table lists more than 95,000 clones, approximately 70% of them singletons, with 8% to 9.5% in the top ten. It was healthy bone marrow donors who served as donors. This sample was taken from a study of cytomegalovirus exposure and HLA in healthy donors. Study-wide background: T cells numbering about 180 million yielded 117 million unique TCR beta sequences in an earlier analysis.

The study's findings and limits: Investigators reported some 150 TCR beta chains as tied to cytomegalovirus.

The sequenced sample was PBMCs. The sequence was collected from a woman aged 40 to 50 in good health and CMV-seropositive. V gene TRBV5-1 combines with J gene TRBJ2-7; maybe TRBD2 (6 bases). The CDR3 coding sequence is TGCGCCAGCAGCCCAAGCGGGCACGAGCAGTACTTC. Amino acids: CASSPSGHEQYF.